This record covers a single TCR beta chain. Its antigen is not known. An end of the junction does not agree with germline; a read error may underlie this. Mouse gene names and germline throughout. The read gets to within 4 residues of the CDR3 end, and the germline J gene fills in the rest. In each case, RNA was isolated and then reverse transcribed into cDNA as the sequencing template. Libraries were prepared by immunoSEQ multiplex PCR; TCRdb keeps only in-frame clonotypes and omits some of them. The profile covers around 100,000 clones, none occurring a single time. The sample originates from a study of CD8+ T cells in alopecia areata. The germline V gene has CDR1 NSQYPW and CDR2 LRSPGD (reference sequence). This CDR3 contains 16 residues. General observations from the study: In lesional scalp, particularly from alopecia totalis/universalis, clonality was higher than in normal scalp.

The origin of this receptor is a C3H/HeJ mouse with alopecia areata. Strain haplotype at MHC: H2-k. The rearrangement links TRBV1 to TRBJ2-5; tentatively, D is TRBD2 (7 bases). Sequencing was done on a sample of lesional skin. The CDR3 sequence is CTCSAGRGAYQDTQYF. The CDR3 bases that were read are TGCACCTGTAGTGCAGGGAGGGGGGCGTACCAAGAC.